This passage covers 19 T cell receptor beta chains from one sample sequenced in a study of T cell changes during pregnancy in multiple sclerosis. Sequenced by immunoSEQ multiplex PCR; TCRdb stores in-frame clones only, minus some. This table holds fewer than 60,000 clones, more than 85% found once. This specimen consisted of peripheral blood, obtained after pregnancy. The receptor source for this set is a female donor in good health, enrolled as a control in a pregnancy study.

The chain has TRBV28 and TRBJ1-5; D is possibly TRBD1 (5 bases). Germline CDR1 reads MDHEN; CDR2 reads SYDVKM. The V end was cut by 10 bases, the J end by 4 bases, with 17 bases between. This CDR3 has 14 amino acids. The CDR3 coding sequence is TGTGCCACCGGGCGGGGGGGAGGGAATCAGCCCCAGCATTTT. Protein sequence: CATGRGGGNQPQHF.

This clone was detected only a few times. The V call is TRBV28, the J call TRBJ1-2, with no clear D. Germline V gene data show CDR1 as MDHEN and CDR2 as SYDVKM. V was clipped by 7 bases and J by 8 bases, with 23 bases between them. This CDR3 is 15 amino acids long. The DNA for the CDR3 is TGTGCCAGCACTTCCCCCAGCAGGCCTGTCGACGGCTACACCTTC. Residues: CASTSPSRPVDGYTF.

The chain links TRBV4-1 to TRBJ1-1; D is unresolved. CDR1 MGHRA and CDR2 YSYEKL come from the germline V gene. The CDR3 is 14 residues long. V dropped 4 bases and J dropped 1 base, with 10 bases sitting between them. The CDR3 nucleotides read TGCGCCAGCAGCCCACCGGACTGGAACACTGAAGCTTTCTTT. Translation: CASSPPDWNTEAFF.

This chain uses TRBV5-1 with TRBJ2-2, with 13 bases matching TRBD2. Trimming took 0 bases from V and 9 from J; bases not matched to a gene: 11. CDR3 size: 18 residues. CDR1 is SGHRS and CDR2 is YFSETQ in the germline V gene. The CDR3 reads CASSLDGTSGIRSRELFF. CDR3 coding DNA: TGCGCCAGCAGCTTGGACGGGACTAGCGGGATTCGGTCCCGGGAGCTGTTTTTT.

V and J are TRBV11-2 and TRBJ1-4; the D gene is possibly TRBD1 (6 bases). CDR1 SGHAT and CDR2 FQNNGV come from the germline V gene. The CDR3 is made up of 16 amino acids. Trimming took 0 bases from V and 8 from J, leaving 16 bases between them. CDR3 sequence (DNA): TGTGCCAGCAGCTTAGATGGCGGGGGCTCAGGGGAAAAACTGTTTTTT. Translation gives CASSLDGGGSGEKLFF.

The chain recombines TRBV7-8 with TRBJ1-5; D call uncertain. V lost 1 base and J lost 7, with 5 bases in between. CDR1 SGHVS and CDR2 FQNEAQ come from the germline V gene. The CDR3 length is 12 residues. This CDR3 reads CASSLVEQPQHF. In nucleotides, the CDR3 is TGTGCCAGCAGCTTAGTGGAGCAGCCCCAGCATTTT.

Written as DNA, the CDR3 is TGTGCCAGCAGCTTAAAGGGCCAGGGCGTCTATGGCTACACCTTC. Amino acid sequence: CASSLKGQGVYGYTF. The rearrangement links TRBV13 to TRBJ1-2; a weak D match, TRBD1 (5 bases). Deletions cut 2 bases from V and 4 bases from J, with 14 bases between. The CDR3 length is 15 residues. Germline assignment: CDR1 PRHDT and CDR2 FYEKMQ (reference sequence).

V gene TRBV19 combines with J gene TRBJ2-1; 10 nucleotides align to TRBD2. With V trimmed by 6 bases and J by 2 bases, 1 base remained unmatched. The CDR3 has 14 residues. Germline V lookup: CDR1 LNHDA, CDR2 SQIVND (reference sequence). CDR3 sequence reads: CASRAGGTYNEQFF. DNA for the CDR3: TGTGCCAGTAGAGCGGGAGGGACCTACAATGAGCAGTTCTTC. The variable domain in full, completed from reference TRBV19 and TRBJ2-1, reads DGGITQSPKYLFRKEGQNVTLSCEQNLNHDAMYWYRQDPGQGLRLIYYSQIVNDFQKGDIAEGYSVSREKKESFPLTVTSAQKNPTAFYLCASRAGGTYNEQFFGPGTRLTVL.

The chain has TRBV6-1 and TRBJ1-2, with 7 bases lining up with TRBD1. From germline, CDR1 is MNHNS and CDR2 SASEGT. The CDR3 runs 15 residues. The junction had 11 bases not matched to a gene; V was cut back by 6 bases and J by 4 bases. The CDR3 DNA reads TGTGCCAGCAGCCCGACAGGGCCTCTGGGCTATGGCTACACCTTC. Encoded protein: CASSPTGPLGYGYTF.

The CDR3 loop is CASSSPLAEAFNEQFF. In DNA, the CDR3 is TGTGCCAGCAGCTCCCCTCTAGCGGAGGCTTTCAATGAGCAGTTCTTC. The chain joins TRBV5-4 to TRBJ2-1, with TRBD2 matching over 7 bases. After removal of 3 bases from V and 6 bases from J, the junction contained 12 bases not matched to a gene. CDR1 and CDR2 (germline): SGHNT, YYREEE (reference sequence). The CDR3 sequence is 16 residues long.

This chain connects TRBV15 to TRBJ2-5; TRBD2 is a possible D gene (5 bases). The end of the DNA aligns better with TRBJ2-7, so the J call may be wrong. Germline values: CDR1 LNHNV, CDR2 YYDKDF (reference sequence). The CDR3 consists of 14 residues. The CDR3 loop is CATSSPAASYEQYF. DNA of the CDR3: TGTGCCACCAGCAGTCCAGCGGCTTCCTACGAGCAGTACTTC.

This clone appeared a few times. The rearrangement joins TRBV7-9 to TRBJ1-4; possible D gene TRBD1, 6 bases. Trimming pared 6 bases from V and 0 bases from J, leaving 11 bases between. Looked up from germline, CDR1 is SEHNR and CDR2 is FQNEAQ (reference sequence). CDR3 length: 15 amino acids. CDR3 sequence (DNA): TGTGCCAGCAGTGAAGGACAGTCAACTAATGAAAAACTGTTTTTT. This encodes CASSEGQSTNEKLFF.

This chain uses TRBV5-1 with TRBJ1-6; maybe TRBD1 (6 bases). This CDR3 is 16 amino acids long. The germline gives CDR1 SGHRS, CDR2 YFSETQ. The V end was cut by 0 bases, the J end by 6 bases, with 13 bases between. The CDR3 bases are TGCGCCAGCAGCTTGGGGGCAGGGGAATTTAATTCACCCCTCCACTTT. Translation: CASSLGAGEFNSPLHF. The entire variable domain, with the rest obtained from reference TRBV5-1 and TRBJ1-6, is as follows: KAGVTQTPRYLIKTRGQQVTLSCSPISGHRSVSWYQQTPGQGLQFLFEYFSETQRNKGNFPGRFSGRQFSNSRSEMNVSTLELGDSALYLCASSLGAGEFNSPLHFGNGTRLTVT.

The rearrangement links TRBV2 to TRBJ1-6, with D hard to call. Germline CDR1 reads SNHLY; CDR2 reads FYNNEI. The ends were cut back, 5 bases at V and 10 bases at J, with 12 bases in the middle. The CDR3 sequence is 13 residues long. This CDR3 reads CASSRGYESPLHF. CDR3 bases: TGTGCCAGCAGTCGGGGATATGAATCACCCCTCCACTTT.

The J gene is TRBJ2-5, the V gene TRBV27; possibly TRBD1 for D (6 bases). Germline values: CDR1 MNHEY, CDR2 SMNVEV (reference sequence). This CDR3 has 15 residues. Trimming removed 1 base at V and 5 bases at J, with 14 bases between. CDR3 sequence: CASSLYRAIGETQYF. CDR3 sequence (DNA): TGTGCCAGCAGTTTATACAGGGCCATTGGGGAGACCCAGTACTTC.

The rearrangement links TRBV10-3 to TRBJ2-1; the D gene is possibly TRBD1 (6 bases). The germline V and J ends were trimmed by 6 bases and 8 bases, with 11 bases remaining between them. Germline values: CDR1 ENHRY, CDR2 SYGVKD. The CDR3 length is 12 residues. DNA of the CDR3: TGTGCCATCAGCTTACAGGGATATGAGCAGTTCTTC. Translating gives CAISLQGYEQFF.

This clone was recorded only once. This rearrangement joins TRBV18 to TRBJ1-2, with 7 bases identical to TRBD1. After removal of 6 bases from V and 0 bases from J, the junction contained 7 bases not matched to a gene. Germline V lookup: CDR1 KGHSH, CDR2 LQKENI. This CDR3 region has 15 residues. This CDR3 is CASSEGQVTNYGYTF. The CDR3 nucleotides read TGTGCCAGCTCGGAAGGACAGGTTACTAACTATGGCTACACCTTC. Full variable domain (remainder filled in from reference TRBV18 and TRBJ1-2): NAGVMQNPRHLVRRRGQEARLRCSPMKGHSHVYWYRQLPEEGLKFMVYLQKENIIDESGMPKERFSAEFPKEGPSILRIQQVVRGDSAAYFCASSEGQVTNYGYTFGSGTRLTVV.

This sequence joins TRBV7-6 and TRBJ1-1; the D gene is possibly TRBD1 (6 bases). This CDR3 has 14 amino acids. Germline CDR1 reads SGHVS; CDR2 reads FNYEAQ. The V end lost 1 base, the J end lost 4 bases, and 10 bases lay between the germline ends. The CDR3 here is CASSLDRDRTEAFF. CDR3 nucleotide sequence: TGTGCCAGCAGCTTAGACAGGGATCGCACTGAAGCTTTCTTT.

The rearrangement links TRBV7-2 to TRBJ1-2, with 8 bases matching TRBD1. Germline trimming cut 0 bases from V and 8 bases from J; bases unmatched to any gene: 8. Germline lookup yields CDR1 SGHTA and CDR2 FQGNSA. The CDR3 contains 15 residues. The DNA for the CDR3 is TGTGCCAGCAGCTTAGCGACAGGGGACGTATGGGGCTACACCTTC. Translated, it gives CASSLATGDVWGYTF. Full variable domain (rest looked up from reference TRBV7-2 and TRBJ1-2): GAGVSQSPSNKVTEKGKDVELRCDPISGHTALYWYRQSLGQGLEFLIYFQGNSAPDKSGLPSDRFSAERTGGSVSTLTIQRTQQEDSAVYLCASSLATGDVWGYTFGSGTRLTVV.